This T cell receptor (beta chain) was identified in a study of blood T cell repertoires in COVID-19. Study background: Spain, Italy and the United States supplied samples that represented acute and convalescent COVID-19. PBMCs, B-cell-depleted T cells, or T cells provided the cDNA or gDNA that made up the material.

The germline CDR1 and CDR2 sequences are MNHNY and SVGAGI (reference sequence). V shed 7 bases and J 3 bases; nucleotides not matched to a gene: 12. The CDR3 consists of 16 residues. Original methodology: Amplification of reference gene primers provided the estimated nucleated cell counts. The assay was immunoSEQ multiplex PCR, and TCRdb's table has in-frame clones only and misses some. Clonal size and the V and J genes are those of that table, whereas D and trimming came from the DNA. The top ten hold about 13% of the sample, which has a few hundred thousand clones, over 75% seen once. Sequences were obtained from peripheral blood. The clonotype comes from a human donor in a cohort sampled during active COVID-19. This chain links TRBV6-6 with TRBJ2-7, with 10 bases fitting TRBD1. CDR3 loop: CASIRRRDRGRYEQYF. The CDR3 DNA reads TGTGCCAGCATCCGGCGGAGAGACAGGGGGCGCTACGAGCAGTACTTC.